The clone carrying this T cell receptor beta chain was recorded a few times. As yet, its antigen is unknown. This specimen belongs to a study of T cell repertoires in cytomegalovirus infection. Across the study: Newly reported HLA-C-restricted and thoroughly characterized HLA-B-restricted CMV epitopes were employed. CMV infection and matching HLA type were both indicated by public TCR beta signatures.

TCRdb reprocessed the reads with MiXCR, giving one entry per CDR3 protein. The sample holds some 700,000 distinct CDR3 sequences, around a third seen once. The ends were cut back, 5 bases at V and 7 bases at J, with 8 bases in the middle. The CDR3 totals 11 residues. Findings and caveats of the study: In two of eight donors, the top clonotype was HLA-C-restricted CMV-specific. Adding up the frequency of public TCR beta families identified people who carried CMV plus the relevant HLA.

The specimen was cultured PBMCs, collected from culture after CMV antigen stimulation. The chain uses TRBV12-3 or TRBV12-4 and TRBJ1-2; D is unresolved. This receptor was taken from a human donor in good health (CMV status not recorded). Some clones in this sample may be carry-over from other donors' samples. CDR3 residues: CASSPTVGYTF. CDR3 DNA: TGTGCCAGCAGTCCGACTGTTGGCTACACCTTC.